A single sample is the source of the 17 T cell receptor beta chains below, sequenced in a study of T cells in Graves' hyperthyroidism and ophthalmopathy. The CDR3 regions of TCR beta were amplified from RNA transcripts. The primer set for the first-round RT-PCR of the TCR CDR3 was HTBI. MiXCR, run by TCRdb on the multiplex PCR reads, gives a single entry per CDR3 protein. The table has 400,000 or so distinct CDR3 sequences, roughly 13% seen once; the top ten hold 25% to 30%. Specimen: blood. These receptors all come from a man aged 45-60 years with Graves' ophthalmopathy.

The rearrangement links TRBV18 to TRBJ2-6; no reliable D call. CDR1 and CDR2 (germline): KGHSH, LQKENI. The CDR3 spans 15 residues. The V and J ends lost 6 bases and 2 bases respectively, with 11 bases between them. The CDR3 DNA follows: TGTGCCAGCTCCCCCAGGACGCCTGGGGCCAACGTCCTGACTTTC. Protein: CASSPRTPGANVLTF.

Only a few counts were recorded for this clonotype. The J gene is TRBJ2-7, the V gene TRBV25-1; 7 bases align to TRBD2. The germline V gene encodes CDR1 MGHDK and CDR2 SYGVNS. This CDR3 has 14 residues. Unmatched junction bases numbered 6, after V lost 7 bases and J lost 0 bases. Written as DNA, the CDR3 is TGTGCCAGCACCCCCGGCGGGAGCTCCTACGAGCAGTACTTC. Translating gives CASTPGGSSYEQYF.

Note on this clonotype: A much bigger clone sits one base away, suggesting this may be a read error. The gene calls are TRBV27 and TRBJ2-3; TRBD1 is a possible D gene (6 bases). The CDR3 extends over 14 amino acids. The germline V gene has CDR1 MNHEY and CDR2 SMNVEV (reference sequence). The CDR3 here is CASSLGQLTDTQCF. The CDR3, as DNA: TGTGCCAGCAGTTTAGGACAGCTCACAGATACGCAGTGTTTT.

On this clonotype: The DNA is left out, because the CDR3 cannot be placed on it with certainty; the CDR3 is given as TCRdb lists it. This chain joins TRBV6-2 or TRBV6-3 and TRBJ1-2. The CDR3 contains 23 residues when both ends are counted. Germline V lookup: CDR1 MNHEY, CDR2 SVGEGT. CDR3 sequence reads: CASTNQTSMYLCASSGTAYGYTF.

This clonotype was seen only a few times. The rearrangement uses TRBV30 and TRBJ2-1; D gene unclear. Germline V CDR1 and CDR2: GTSNPN, SVGIG (reference sequence). The germline V and J ends were trimmed by 4 bases and 7 bases, with 5 bases remaining between them. This CDR3 region has 10 residues. The CDR3, as DNA: TGTGCCTGGATGAGGAATGAGCAGTTCTTC. The encoded protein is CAWMRNEQFF.

The chain couples TRBV6-1 to TRBJ2-3, with D possibly being TRBD2 (6 bases). Germline CDR1 MNHNS, CDR2 SASEGT. The CDR3 extends over 14 amino acids. The CDR3, as DNA: TGTGGTGTCTCTAGCGCCCGCGGCACAGATACGCAGTATTTT. Amino acid sequence: CGVSSARGTDTQYF.

This sequence joins TRBV7-9 and TRBJ2-2; no definite D call. This CDR3 has 13 residues. Germline assignment: CDR1 SEHNR and CDR2 FQNEAQ (reference sequence). Trimming took 5 bases from V and 4 from J, leaving 8 bases between them. CDR3 sequence (DNA): TGTGCCAGCAGCCATCAGAGCACCGGGGAGCTGTTTTTT. It codes for CASSHQSTGELFF.

This clonotype occurred many times. This chain links TRBV6-1 with TRBJ2-1, with TRBD2 matching over 13 bases. The ends lost 7 bases at V and 7 bases at J; junction bases unmatched: 10. CDR3 length: 16 residues. Germline V gene sequence: CDR1 MNHNS, CDR2 SASEGT. This CDR3 reads CASTKRTSGRLNEQFF. Here the CDR3 DNA reads TGTGCCAGCACTAAGCGGACTAGCGGGAGATTGAATGAGCAGTTCTTC.

The chain uses TRBV7-8 and TRBJ2-1, with TRBD2 matching over 8 bases. V lost 4 bases to trimming and J lost 2 bases; unmatched junction nucleotides: 10. This CDR3 spans 17 amino acids. The germline V gene encodes CDR1 SGHVS and CDR2 FQNEAQ. The CDR3 DNA reads TGTGCCAGCAGCTGGGGGGGTAGCGGGAAAACCTACAATGAGCAGTTCTTC. Translation gives CASSWGGSGKTYNEQFF.

The chain combines TRBV20-1 with TRBJ1-6; a weak D match, TRBD1 (6 bases). Germline V lookup: CDR1 DFQATT, CDR2 SNEGSKA (reference sequence). V lost 6 bases, J lost 6 bases, and 12 bases lay in between. The CDR3 sequence is 13 residues long. CDR3 amino acids: CSAWTDFNSPLHF. The CDR3 nucleotides are TGCAGTGCGTGGACAGATTTTAATTCACCCCTCCACTTT.

In its sample, this clonotype was seen many times. The chain employs TRBV28 and TRBJ2-1; D possibly matches TRBD1 or TRBD2 (5 bases each). The length of the CDR3 is 13 residues. V lost 1 base and J 8 bases, leaving 9 bases between the germline ends. Germline CDR1 is MDHEN and CDR2 is SYDVKM. For the CDR3, the DNA is TGTGCCAGCAGTTTATCCGGGACGTATGAGCAGTTCTTC. Residues: CASSLSGTYEQFF.

This chain links TRBV19 with TRBJ2-5; 9 nucleotides agree with TRBD1. The CDR3 has 15 residues. V dropped 6 bases and J dropped 5; count of bases not matched to a gene: 10. Per germline, CDR1 LNHDA and CDR2 SQIVND (reference sequence). The CDR3 DNA is TGTGCCAGTAGGAACAGGGGGCTTGGATTGGAGACCCAGTACTTC. Amino acids: CASRNRGLGLETQYF.

This clonotype was counted ten times or more. The chain couples TRBV29-1 to TRBJ2-7; 7 bases line up with TRBD2. The CDR3 runs to 14 residues. The V gene's germline CDR1 is SQVTM and CDR2 ANQGSEA. V shed 4 bases, J shed 4 bases, and the junction held 10 bases outside the gene matches. CDR3 protein: CSVGGGGTPYEQYF. The DNA for the CDR3 is TGCAGCGTTGGTGGGGGGGGGACTCCTTACGAGCAGTACTTC.

This clonotype was counted only a few times. The junction and the germline gene differ at one end; a read error may be behind it. The rearrangement joins TRBV9 to TRBJ2-1; 14 nucleotides line up with TRBD2. The CDR3 is made up of 15 amino acids. Germline CDR1 is SGDLS and CDR2 is YYNGEE. The DNA of the CDR3 is TGTACCAGCAGCGCTGGACTAGCGGGAGGAAATGAGCAGTTCTTC. Translated, it gives CTSSAGLAGGNEQFF. Filled out from reference TRBV9 and TRBJ2-1, the complete variable domain reads DSGVTQTPKHLITATGQRVTLRCSPRSGDLSVYWYQQSLDQGLQFLIQYYNGEERAKGNILERFSAQQFPDLHSELNLSSLELGDSALYFCTSSAGLAGGNEQFFGPGTRLTVL.

This clonotype turned up a few times. The gene calls are TRBV20-1 and TRBJ2-5; 10 bases agree with TRBD2. Trimming cost V 1 base and J 4 bases; bases outside gene matches: 6. CDR3 size: 15 residues. Germline V gene lookup returns CDR1 DFQATT and CDR2 SNEGSKA (reference sequence). CDR3 region: CSARAAGGPGETQYF. The DNA of the CDR3 is TGCAGTGCTAGAGCAGCGGGAGGGCCAGGAGAGACCCAGTACTTC.

With regard to this clonotype: A much larger clonotype is one base distant, so this may be a read error. This chain joins TRBV5-1 and TRBJ2-3, with 7 bases identical to TRBD2. The CDR3 length is 15 residues. Per germline, CDR1 SGHRS and CDR2 YFSETQ. The CDR3 loop is CASSRGGSHTDTRYF. The CDR3, as DNA: TGCGCCAGCAGTAGGGGCGGGAGCCACACAGATACGCGGTATTTT.

This rearrangement joins TRBV27 to TRBJ1-2; D might be TRBD1 (5 bases). The CDR3 has 13 residues. CDR1 MNHEY and CDR2 SMNVEV come from the germline V gene (reference sequence). V was trimmed by 2 bases and J by 4 bases, leaving 8 bases between them. CDR3 sequence reads: CASSLVTGYGYTF. The DNA of the CDR3 is TGTGCCAGCAGTTTAGTTACAGGCTATGGCTACACCTTC.